This T cell receptor beta chain was recorded in a study of shared clonotypes between healthy human individuals. Clones were sequenced by immunoSEQ multiplex PCR, and TCRdb holds only the in-frame ones, with some missing. Among around 2.1 million clones, about 92% were seen once, and the ten largest hold under 2%. Terminally differentiated effector memory CD45RA+ cells were left out of the naive CD8 fraction, which was CD45RO-negative and positively selected for CCR7. The CDR3 length is 15 residues. The germline V gene encodes CDR1 MNHEY and CDR2 SVGAGI. V lost 4 bases, J lost 0 bases, and 10 bases lay in between.

Sample: naive CD8+ T cells from PBMCs. The rearrangement uses TRBV6-5 and TRBJ2-1, with a weak D call TRBD2 (5 bases). This receptor was identified in a man aged 18 to 29 in good health. Some clones in this sample may be carry-over from other donors' samples. As DNA, the CDR3 is TGTGCCAGCAGTTCCGGACGGGACTCCTACAATGAGCAGTTCTTC. This gives the protein CASSSGRDSYNEQFF.